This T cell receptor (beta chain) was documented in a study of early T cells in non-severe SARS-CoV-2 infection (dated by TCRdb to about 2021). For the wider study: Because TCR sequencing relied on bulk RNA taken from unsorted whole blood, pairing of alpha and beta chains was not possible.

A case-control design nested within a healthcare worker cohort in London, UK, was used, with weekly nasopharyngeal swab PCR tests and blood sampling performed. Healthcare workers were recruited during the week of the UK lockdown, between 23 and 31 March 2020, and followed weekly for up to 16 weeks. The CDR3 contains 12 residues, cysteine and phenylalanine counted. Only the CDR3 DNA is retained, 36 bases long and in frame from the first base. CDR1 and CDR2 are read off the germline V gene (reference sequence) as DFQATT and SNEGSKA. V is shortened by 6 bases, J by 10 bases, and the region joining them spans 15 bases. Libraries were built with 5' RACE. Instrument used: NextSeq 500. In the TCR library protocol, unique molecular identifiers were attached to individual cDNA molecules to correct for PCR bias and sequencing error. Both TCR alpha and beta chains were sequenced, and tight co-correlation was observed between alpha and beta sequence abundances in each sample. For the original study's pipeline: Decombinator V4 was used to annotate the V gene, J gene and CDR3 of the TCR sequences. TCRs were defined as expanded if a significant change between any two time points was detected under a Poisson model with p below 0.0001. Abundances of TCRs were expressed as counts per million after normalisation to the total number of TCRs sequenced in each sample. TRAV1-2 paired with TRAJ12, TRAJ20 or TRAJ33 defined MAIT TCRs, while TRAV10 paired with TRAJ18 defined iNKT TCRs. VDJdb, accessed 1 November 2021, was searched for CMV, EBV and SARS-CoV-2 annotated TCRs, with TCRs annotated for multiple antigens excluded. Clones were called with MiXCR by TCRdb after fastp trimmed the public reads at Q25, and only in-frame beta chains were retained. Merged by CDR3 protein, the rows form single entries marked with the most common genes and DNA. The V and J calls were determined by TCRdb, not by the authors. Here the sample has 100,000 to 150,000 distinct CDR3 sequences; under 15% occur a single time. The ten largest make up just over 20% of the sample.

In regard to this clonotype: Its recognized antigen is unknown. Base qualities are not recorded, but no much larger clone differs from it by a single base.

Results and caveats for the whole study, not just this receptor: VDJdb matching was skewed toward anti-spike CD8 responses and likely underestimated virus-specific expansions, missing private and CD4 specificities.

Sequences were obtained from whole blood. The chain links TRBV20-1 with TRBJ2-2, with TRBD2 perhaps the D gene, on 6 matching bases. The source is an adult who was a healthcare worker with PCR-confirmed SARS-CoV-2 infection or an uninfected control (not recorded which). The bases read TGCAGTGCGCCGGGACTCATGTCGGAGCTGTTTTTT. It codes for CSAPGLMSELFF.